The following is a T cell receptor (beta chain) sequence with its context. Antigen unknown. The junction had 6 bases not matched to a gene; V was cut back by 6 bases and J by 4 bases. This CDR3 comprises 16 residues. Looked up from germline, CDR1 is ENHRY and CDR2 is SYGVKD. The sample originates from a study of early T cells in non-severe SARS-CoV-2 infection. Study at large: Bulk RNA from unsorted whole blood was sequenced; chains were unpaired.

Study-wide results and limits: Anti-spike CD8 responses were favored by VDJdb matching, which missed private and CD4 specificities.

Attachment of unique molecular identifiers was made to individual cDNA molecules. TCRdb re-called the 5' RACE reads through MiXCR, storing one row per CDR3 protein. The profile covers 80,000 to 100,000 distinct CDR3 sequences, with approximately 13% appearing a single time and about 6% taken by the ten largest. Source material: whole blood. The V gene is TRBV10-3, the J gene TRBJ2-3; 14 bases line up with TRBD2. The origin of this receptor is an adult who was a healthcare worker with PCR-confirmed SARS-CoV-2 infection or an uninfected control (not recorded which). CDR3 region: CAISATSGRAPDTQYF. DNA of the CDR3: TGTGCCATCAGCGCGACTAGCGGGAGGGCCCCAGATACGCAGTATTTT.